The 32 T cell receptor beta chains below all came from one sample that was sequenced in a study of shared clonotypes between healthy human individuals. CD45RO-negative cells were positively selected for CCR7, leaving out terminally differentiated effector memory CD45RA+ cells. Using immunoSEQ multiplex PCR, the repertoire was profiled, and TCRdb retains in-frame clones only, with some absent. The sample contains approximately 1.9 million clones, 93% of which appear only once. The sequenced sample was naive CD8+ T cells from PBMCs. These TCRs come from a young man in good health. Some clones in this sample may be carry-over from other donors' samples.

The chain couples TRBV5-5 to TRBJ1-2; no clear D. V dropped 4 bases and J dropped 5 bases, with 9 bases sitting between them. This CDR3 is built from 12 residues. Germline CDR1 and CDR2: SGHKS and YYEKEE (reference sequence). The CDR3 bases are TGTGCCAGCAGCCTTACGGAGTATGGCTACACCTTC. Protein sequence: CASSLTEYGYTF.

The CDR3 coding sequence is TGTGCCAGTAGTACTCCGGGCCAACACTCCTACGAGCAGTACTTC. Residues: CASSTPGQHSYEQYF. The gene calls are TRBV19 and TRBJ2-7; D uncertain. Trimming removed 4 bases at V and 0 bases at J, with 13 bases between. This CDR3 is built from 15 residues. Germline V gene lookup returns CDR1 LNHDA and CDR2 SQIVND (reference sequence).

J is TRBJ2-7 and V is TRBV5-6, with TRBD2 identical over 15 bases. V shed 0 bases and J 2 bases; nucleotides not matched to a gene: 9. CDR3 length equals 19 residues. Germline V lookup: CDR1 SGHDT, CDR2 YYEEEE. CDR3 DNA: TGTGCCAGCAGCTTGGAGGGACTAGCGGGAGGTTTTCCTCCCTACGAGCAGTACTTC. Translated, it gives CASSLEGLAGGFPPYEQYF.

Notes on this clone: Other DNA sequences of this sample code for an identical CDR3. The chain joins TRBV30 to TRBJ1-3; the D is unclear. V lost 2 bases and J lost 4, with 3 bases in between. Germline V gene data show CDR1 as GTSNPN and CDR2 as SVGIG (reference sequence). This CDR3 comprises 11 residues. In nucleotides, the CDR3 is TGTGCCTGGAGTCCCGGAAACACCATATATTTT. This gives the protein CAWSPGNTIYF.

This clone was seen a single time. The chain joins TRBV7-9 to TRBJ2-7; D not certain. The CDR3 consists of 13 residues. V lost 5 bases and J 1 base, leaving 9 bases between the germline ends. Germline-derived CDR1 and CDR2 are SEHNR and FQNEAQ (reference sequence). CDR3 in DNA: TGTGCCAGCAGCGCAGTCACTTCCTACGAGCAGTACTTC. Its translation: CASSAVTSYEQYF.

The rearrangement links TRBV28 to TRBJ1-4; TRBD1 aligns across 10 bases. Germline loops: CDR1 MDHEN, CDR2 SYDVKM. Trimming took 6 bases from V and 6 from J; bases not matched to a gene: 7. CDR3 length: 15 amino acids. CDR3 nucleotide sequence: TGTGCCAGCAGACAACCCGGGACAGGGGATGAAAAACTGTTTTTT. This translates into CASRQPGTGDEKLFF.

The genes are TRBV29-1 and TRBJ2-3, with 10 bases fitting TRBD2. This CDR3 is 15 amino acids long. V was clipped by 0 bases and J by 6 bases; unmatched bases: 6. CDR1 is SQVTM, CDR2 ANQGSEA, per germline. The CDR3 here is CSVEESGRALDTQYF. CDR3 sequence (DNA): TGCAGCGTTGAAGAGAGCGGGAGGGCCTTGGATACGCAGTATTTT.

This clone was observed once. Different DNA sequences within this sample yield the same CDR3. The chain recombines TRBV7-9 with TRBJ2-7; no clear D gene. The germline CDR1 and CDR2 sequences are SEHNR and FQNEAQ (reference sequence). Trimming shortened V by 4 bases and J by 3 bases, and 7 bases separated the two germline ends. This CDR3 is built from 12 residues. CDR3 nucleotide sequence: TGTGCCAGCAGCTCTAACAACTACGAGCAGTACTTC. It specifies CASSSNNYEQYF.

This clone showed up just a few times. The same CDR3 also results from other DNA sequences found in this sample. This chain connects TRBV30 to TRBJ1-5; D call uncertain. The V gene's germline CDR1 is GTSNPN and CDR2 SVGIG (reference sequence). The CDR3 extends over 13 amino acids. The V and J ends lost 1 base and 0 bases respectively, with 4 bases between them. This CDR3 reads CAWSGGSNQPQHF. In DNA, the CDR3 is TGTGCCTGGAGTGGAGGTAGCAATCAGCCCCAGCATTTT.

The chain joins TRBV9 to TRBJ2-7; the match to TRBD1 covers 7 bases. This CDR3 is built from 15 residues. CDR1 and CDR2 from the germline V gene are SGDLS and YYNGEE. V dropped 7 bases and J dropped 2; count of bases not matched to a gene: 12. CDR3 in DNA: TGTGCCAGCGGTTCCGGGACAGAGCCCCCCTACGAGCAGTACTTC. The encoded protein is CASGSGTEPPYEQYF. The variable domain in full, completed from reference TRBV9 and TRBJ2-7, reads DSGVTQTPKHLITATGQRVTLRCSPRSGDLSVYWYQQSLDQGLQFLIQYYNGEERAKGNILERFSAQQFPDLHSELNLSSLELGDSALYFCASGSGTEPPYEQYFGPGTRLTVT.

CDR3 nucleotides: TGTGCCAGCAGCTTAGTTGGGGGTTTCGAAAAACTGTTTTTT. Translated: CASSLVGGFEKLFF. The chain has TRBV7-9 and TRBJ1-4; possible D gene TRBD1, 5 bases. Germline V gene sequence: CDR1 SEHNR, CDR2 FQNEAQ (reference sequence). The V and J ends lost 1 base and 8 bases respectively, with 11 bases between them. The CDR3 length is 14 residues.

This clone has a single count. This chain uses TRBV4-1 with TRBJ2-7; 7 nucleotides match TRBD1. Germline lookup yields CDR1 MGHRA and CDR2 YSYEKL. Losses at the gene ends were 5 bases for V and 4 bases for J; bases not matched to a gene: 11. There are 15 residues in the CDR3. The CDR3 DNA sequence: TGCGCCAGCAGCACCTACAACAGGGGCGATTACGAGCAGTACTTC. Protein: CASSTYNRGDYEQYF.

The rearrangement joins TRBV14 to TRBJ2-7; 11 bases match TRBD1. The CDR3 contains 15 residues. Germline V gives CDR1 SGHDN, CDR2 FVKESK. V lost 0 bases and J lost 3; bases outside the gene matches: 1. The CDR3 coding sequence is TGTGCCAGCAGCCAAGATGGGACAGGGGGCTACGAGCAGTACTTC. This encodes CASSQDGTGGYEQYF. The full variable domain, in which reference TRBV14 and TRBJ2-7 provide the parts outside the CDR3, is EAGVTQFPSHSVIEKGQTVTLRCDPISGHDNLYWYRRVMGKEIKFLLHFVKESKQDESGMPNNRFLAERTGGTYSTLKVQPAELEDSGVYFCASSQDGTGGYEQYFGPGTRLTVT.

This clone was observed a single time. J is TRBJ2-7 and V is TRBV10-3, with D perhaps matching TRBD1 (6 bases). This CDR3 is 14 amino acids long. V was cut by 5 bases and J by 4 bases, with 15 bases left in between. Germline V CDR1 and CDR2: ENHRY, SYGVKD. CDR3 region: CAISNQGSGYEQYF. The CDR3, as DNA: TGTGCCATCAGTAACCAGGGGTCGGGTTACGAGCAGTACTTC.

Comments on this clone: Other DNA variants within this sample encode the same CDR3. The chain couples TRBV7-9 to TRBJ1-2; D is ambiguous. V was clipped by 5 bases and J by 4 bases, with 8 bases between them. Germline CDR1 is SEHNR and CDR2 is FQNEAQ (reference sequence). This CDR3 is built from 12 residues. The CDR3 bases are TGTGCCAGCAGCCCCGGAGGCTATGGCTACACCTTC. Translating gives CASSPGGYGYTF.

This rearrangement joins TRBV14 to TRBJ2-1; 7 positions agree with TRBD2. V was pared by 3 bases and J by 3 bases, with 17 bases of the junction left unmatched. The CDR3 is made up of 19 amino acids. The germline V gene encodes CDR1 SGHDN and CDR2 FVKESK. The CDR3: CASSQALAVLPWGYNEQFF. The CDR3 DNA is TGTGCCAGCAGCCAGGCGCTAGCGGTCCTCCCATGGGGCTACAATGAGCAGTTCTTC.

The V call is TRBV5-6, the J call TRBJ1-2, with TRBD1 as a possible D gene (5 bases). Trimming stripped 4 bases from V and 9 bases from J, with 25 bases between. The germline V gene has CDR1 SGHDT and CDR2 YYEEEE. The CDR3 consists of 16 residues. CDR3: CASSHLGQGFSSSYTF. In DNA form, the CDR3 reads TGTGCCAGCAGCCATCTGGGGCAGGGTTTTAGCAGTAGCTACACCTTC.

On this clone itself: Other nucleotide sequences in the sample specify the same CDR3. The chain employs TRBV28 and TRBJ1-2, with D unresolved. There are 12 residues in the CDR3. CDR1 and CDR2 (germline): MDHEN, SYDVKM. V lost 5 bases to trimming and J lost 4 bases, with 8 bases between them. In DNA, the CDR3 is TGTGCCAGCAGTCTTGGCAGCTATGGCTACACCTTC. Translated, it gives CASSLGSYGYTF.

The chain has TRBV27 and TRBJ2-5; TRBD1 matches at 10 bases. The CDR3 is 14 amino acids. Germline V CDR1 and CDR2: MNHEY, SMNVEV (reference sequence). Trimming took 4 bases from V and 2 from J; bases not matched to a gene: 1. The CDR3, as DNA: TGTGCCAGCAGTTGGGACAGGGGACAAGAGACCCAGTACTTC. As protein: CASSWDRGQETQYF.

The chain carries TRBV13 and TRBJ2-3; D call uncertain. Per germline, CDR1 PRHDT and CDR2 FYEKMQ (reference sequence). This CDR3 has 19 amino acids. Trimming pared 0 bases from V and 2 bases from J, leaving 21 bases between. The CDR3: CASSLGGSSPALDTDTQYF. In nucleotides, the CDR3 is TGTGCCAGCAGCTTAGGTGGGTCTTCCCCTGCTTTGGACACAGATACGCAGTATTTT.

The CDR3 nucleotides read TGCAGCGTCCGCGGGGTAGCGGGAGACACCGGGGAGCTGTTTTTT. This translates into CSVRGVAGDTGELFF. This sequence joins TRBV29-1 and TRBJ2-2; 9 bases map to TRBD2. The germline V gene encodes CDR1 SQVTM and CDR2 ANQGSEA. V lost 6 bases, J lost 3 bases, and 8 bases stayed unmatched. The CDR3 length is 15 residues.

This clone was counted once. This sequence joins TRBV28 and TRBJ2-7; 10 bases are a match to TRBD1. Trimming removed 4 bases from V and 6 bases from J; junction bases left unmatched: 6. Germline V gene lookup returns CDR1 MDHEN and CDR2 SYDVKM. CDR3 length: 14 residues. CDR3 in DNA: TGTGCCAGCAGTTGGGGACAGGGGACCTCCGAGCAGTACTTC. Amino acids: CASSWGQGTSEQYF.

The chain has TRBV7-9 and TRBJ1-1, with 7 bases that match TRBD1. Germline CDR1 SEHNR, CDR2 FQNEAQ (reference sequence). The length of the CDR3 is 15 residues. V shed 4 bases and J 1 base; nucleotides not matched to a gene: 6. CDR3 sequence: CASSYPTGTNTEAFF. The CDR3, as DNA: TGTGCCAGCAGCTACCCGACAGGGACGAACACTGAAGCTTTCTTT.

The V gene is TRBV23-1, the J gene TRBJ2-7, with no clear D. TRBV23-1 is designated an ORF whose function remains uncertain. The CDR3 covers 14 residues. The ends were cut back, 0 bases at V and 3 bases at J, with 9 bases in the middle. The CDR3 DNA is TGCGCCAGCAGTCAATCATTCTCAAGCTACGAGCAGTACTTC. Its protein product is CASSQSFSSYEQYF.

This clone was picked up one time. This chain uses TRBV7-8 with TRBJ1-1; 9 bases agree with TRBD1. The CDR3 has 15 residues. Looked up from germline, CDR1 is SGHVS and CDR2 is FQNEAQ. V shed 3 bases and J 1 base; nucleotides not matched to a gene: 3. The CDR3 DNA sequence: TGTGCCAGCAGCTTTGAGGACAGGGGGAACACTGAAGCTTTCTTT. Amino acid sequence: CASSFEDRGNTEAFF.

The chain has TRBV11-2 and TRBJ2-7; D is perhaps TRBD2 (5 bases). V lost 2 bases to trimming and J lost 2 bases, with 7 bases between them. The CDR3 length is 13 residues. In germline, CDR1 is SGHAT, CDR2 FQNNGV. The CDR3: CASSLSGTYEQYF. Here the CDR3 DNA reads TGTGCCAGCAGCTTAAGCGGAACCTACGAGCAGTACTTC.

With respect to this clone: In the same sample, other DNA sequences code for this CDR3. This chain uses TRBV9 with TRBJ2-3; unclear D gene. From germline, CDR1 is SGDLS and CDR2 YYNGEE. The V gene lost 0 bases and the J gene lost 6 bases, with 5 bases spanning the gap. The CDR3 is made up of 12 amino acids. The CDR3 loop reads CASSVGSDTQYF. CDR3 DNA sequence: TGTGCCAGCAGCGTAGGGAGCGATACGCAGTATTTT.

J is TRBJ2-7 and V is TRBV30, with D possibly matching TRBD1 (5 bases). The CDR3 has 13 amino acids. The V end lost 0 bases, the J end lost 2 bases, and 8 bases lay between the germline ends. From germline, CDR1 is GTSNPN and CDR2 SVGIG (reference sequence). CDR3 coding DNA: TGTGCCTGGAGTGTTTCAGGGACCTACGAGCAGTACTTC. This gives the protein CAWSVSGTYEQYF. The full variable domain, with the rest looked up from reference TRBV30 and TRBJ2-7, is SQTIHQWPATLVQPVGSPLSLECTVEGTSNPNLYWYRQAAGRGLQLLFYSVGIGQISSEVPQNLSASRPQDRQFILSSKKLLLSDSGFYLCAWSVSGTYEQYFGPGTRLTVT.

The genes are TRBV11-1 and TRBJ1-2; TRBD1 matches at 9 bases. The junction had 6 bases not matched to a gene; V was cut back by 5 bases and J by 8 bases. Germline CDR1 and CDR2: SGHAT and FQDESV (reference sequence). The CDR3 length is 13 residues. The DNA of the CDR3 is TGTGCCAGCAGCCCCTGGACAGGGGACGGCTACACCTTC. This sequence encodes CASSPWTGDGYTF.

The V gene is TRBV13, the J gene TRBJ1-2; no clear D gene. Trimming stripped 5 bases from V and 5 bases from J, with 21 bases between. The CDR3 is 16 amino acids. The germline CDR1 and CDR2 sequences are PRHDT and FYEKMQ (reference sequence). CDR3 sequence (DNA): TGTGCCAGCAGCCCCCTCAAGTCTGTGGACGGGTATGGCTACACCTTC. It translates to CASSPLKSVDGYGYTF.

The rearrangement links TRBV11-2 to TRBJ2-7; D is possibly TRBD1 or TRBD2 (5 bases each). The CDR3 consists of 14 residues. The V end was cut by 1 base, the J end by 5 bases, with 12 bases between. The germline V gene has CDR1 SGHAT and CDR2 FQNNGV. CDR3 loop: CASSLVGVGDEQYF. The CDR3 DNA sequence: TGTGCCAGCAGCTTAGTGGGGGTGGGGGACGAGCAGTACTTC.

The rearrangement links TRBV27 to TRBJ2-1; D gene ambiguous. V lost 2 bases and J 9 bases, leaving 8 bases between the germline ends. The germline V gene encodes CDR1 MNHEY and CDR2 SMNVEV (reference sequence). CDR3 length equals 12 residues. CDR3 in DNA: TGTGCCAGCAGTTTAGATGGATTTGAGCAGTTCTTC. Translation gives CASSLDGFEQFF.